This T cell receptor (beta chain) comes out of a study of blood T cell repertoires in COVID-19. As for the study in general: Material from acute and convalescent COVID-19 was sourced from the United States, Italy and Spain. PBMCs, B-cell-depleted T cells, or T cells were the source of the cDNA or gDNA that made up the material.

The germline gives CDR1 MNHNY, CDR2 SVGAGI (reference sequence). The length of the CDR3 is 13 residues. V shed 7 bases and J shed 0 bases, with 7 bases lying between them. In the original processing: For nucleated cells, counts were estimated from reference gene primer amplification. Here immunoSEQ multiplex PCR was the method, and the copy in TCRdb shows in-frame clones only, minus some. The DNA gave D and trimming, while V, J and clone size come from that table. The sample has 96,000 or so clones, roughly 84% seen once. V and J are TRBV6-6 and TRBJ2-1; D remains ambiguous. This sequence was found in a woman aged 80 or over with acute or convalescent COVID-19. Sequenced input: peripheral blood. CDR3: CASKFSSYNEQFF. CDR3 sequence (DNA): TGTGCCAGCAAGTTCAGCTCCTACAATGAGCAGTTCTTC.